The T cell receptor beta chain under discussion was sequenced for a study of OX40 agonist ivuxolimab in advanced cancers. In the study overall: Patients got intravenous ivuxolimab at 0.01 to 10 mg/kg every 2 weeks. Study conclusions and caveats: Low normalized T-cell clonal expansion was additionally recorded for some nonresponders.

This CDR3 spans 14 amino acids. Looked up from germline, CDR1 is MNHEY and CDR2 is SMNVEV (reference sequence). V shed 4 bases, J shed 6 bases, and the junction held 7 bases outside the gene matches. Assay: immunoSEQ multiplex PCR; the TCRdb copy retains only in-frame clones and omits some. The sample lists 74,000 or so clones; roughly 86% were seen once. As to this clone: No antigen is known for it.

The sample here was CD4+ or CD8+ T cells sorted from blood, taken in a trial of the OX40 agonist ivuxolimab. J is TRBJ2-7 and V is TRBV27; TRBD1 agrees at 9 bases. This clonotype was sampled from an adult with an advanced solid tumor such as melanoma, head and neck, liver or kidney cancer. DNA for the CDR3: TGTGCCAGCAGTTCGGACAGGGGTTTTTTCGAGCAGTACTTC. It yields the protein CASSSDRGFFEQYF.